Shown below are 5 T cell receptor beta chains from a single sample sequenced in a study of T cells in Graves' hyperthyroidism and ophthalmopathy. RNA transcripts provided the source from which TCR beta CDR3 regions were amplified. The HTBI primer set served for first-round RT-PCR of the TCR CDR3. MiXCR, applied by TCRdb to the multiplex PCR reads, yields one record per CDR3 protein. The sample holds about 480,000 distinct CDR3 sequences; about an eighth are singletons and the top ten take around a sixth. Sequenced sample: blood. All receptors come from a woman between 18 and 29 years old with Graves' hyperthyroidism.

This clonotype was observed a single time. V gene TRBV12-3 or TRBV12-4 combines with J gene TRBJ1-2; 7 nucleotides agree with TRBD1. After removal of 3 bases from V and 2 bases from J, the junction contained 3 bases not matched to a gene. CDR3 length: 14 residues. CDR3 sequence reads: CASSFRGGNYGYTF. CDR3 DNA: TGTGCCAGCAGTTTCAGGGGGGGAAACTATGGCTACACCTTC.

The sample holds many counts of this clonotype. The chain combines TRBV25-1 with TRBJ2-5; 7 bases line up with TRBD2. Germline lookup yields CDR1 MGHDK and CDR2 SYGVNS. This CDR3 has 16 amino acids. Losses at the gene ends were 1 base for V and 1 base for J; bases not matched to a gene: 6. The CDR3 sequence is CASSEWEGIPQETQYF. The DNA of the CDR3 is TGTGCCAGCAGTGAATGGGAGGGGATACCCCAAGAGACCCAGTACTTC.

Only a few counts were recorded for this clonotype. A read error may explain this, as a much larger clone is one base away. The chain combines TRBV27 with TRBJ1-1; weak D call: TRBD1 (6 bases). CDR3 length: 12 residues. Germline V gene sequence: CDR1 MNHEY, CDR2 SMNVEV (reference sequence). DNA of the CDR3: TGTGCCAGCTCCATACAGGGTCGTGAAGCTTCCTTT. Translated: CASSIQGREASF.

The chain uses TRBV24-1 and TRBJ2-5; 8 bases agree with TRBD2. Germline V gene sequence: CDR1 KGHDR, CDR2 SFDVKD. After removal of 3 bases from V and 4 bases from J, the junction contained 15 bases not matched to a gene. This CDR3 spans 18 amino acids. The CDR3: CATSDRSGGGRAGETQYF. The DNA for the CDR3 is TGTGCCACCAGTGATCGGTCCGGGGGGGGGCGGGCTGGAGAGACCCAGTACTTC.

This chain connects TRBV14 to TRBJ2-7; TRBD1 matches at 8 bases. Germline CDR1 is SGHDN and CDR2 is FVKESK. J lost 5 bases, V lost 1 base, and 10 bases had no gene match. The CDR3 contains 16 residues. CDR3 amino acids: CASSQAGGRGRNEQYF. The CDR3 region has the DNA TGTGCCAGCAGCCAAGCAGGTGGCAGGGGGCGTAACGAGCAGTACTTC.